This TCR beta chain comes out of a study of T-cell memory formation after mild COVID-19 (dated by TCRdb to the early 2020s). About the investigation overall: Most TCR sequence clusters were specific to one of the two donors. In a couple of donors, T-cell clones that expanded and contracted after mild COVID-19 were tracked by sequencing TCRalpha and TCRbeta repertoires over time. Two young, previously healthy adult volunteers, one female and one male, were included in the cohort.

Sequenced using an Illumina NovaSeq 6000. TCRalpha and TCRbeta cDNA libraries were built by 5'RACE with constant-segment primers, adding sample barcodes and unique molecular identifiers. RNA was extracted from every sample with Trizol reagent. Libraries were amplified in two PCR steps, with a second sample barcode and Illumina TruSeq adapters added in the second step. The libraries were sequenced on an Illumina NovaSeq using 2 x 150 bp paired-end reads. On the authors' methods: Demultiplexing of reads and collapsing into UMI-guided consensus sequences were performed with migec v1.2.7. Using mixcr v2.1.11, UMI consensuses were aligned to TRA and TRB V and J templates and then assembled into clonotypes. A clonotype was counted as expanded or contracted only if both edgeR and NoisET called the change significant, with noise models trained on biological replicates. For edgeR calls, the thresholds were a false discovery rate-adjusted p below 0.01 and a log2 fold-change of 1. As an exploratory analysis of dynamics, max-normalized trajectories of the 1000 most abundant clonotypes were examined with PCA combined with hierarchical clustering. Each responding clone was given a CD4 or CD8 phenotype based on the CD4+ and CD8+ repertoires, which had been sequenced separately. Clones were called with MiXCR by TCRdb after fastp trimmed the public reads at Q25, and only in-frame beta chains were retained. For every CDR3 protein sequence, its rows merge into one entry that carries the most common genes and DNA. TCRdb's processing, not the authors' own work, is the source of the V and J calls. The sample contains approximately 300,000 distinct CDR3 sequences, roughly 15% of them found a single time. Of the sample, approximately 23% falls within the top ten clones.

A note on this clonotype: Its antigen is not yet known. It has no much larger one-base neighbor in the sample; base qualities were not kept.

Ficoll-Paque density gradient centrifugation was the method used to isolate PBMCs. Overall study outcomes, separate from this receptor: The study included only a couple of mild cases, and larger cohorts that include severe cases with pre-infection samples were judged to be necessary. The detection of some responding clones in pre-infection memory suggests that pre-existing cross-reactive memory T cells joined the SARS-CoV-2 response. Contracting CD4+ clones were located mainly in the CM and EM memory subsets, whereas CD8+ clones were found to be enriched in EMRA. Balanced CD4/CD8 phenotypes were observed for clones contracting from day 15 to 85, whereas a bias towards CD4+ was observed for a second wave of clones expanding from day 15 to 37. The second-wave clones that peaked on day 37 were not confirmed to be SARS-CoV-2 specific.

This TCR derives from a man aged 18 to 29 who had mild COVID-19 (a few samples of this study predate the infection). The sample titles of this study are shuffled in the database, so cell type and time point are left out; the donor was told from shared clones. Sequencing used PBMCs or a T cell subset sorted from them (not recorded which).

Here is the DNA: TGTGCCAGCAGCTTAGCGCGGCGTCGCGGGGGGCACTACAATGAGCAGTTCTTC. Its translation is CASSLARRRGGHYNEQFF. The rearrangement joined TRBV11-2 to TRBJ2-1, and TRBD2 aligns with 8 junction nucleotides. The CDR3 spans 18 residues, from the cysteine through the phenylalanine. Only the CDR3 DNA is retained, 54 bases long and in frame from the first base. The germline V and J ends show losses of 1 base and 3 bases respectively, and no gene match explains 11 bases of the junction. CDR1 and CDR2, per the germline V gene, are SGHAT and FQNNGV.